One sample yielded the 19 T cell receptor beta chains listed below, sequenced in a study of persistence of HIV-infected CD4 T cells. Cells were stimulated nonspecifically with anti-CD3/anti-CD28 magnetic beads. Responding CD4+ T cells were sorted by upregulation of both CD40 ligand and CD69. Their recognized antigens are unknown. Sequencing used immunoSEQ version 4 in survey mode. The repertoire was sequenced with immunoSEQ multiplex PCR; TCRdb's copy has only in-frame clones and lacks some. The table has 40,000 to 60,000 clones, 85% to 90% seen once; the top ten hold around 3.2%. This specimen was CD4+ T cells sorted from PBMCs after roughly 18-hour stimulation, taken from a patient who received antiretroviral therapy. The source is an adult woman with HIV who was CMV-seropositive.

The chain carries TRBV6-4 and TRBJ2-1, with D possibly matching TRBD1 (6 bases). The CDR3 covers 15 residues. Trimming stripped 4 bases from V and 7 bases from J, with 17 bases between. From germline, CDR1 is MRHNA and CDR2 SNTAGT. In DNA form, the CDR3 reads TGTGCCAGCAGTGCCCTACAGGGTTCAGGGAATGAGCAGTTCTTC. Translating gives CASSALQGSGNEQFF.

The chain couples TRBV2 to TRBJ1-5, with 10 bases that match TRBD1. V lost 6 bases, J lost 1 base, and 9 bases stayed unmatched. CDR1 is SNHLY and CDR2 is FYNNEI in the germline V gene. This CDR3 spans 17 amino acids. CDR3 sequence (DNA): TGTGCCAGCAGCCTAAATAGACAGGGGGCGAGCAATCAGCCCCAGCATTTT. Translated, it gives CASSLNRQGASNQPQHF.

V usage is TRBV4-1 and J usage is TRBJ1-1, with D possibly being TRBD1 (5 bases). Between the trimmed V and J ends, which lost 1 base and 1 base, there was a span of 19 bases. Germline V gene sequence: CDR1 MGHRA, CDR2 YSYEKL. This CDR3 is built from 18 residues. The CDR3 loop reads CASSQGPLARQKNTEAFF. The CDR3 nucleotides read TGCGCCAGCAGCCAAGGACCGTTGGCTAGACAGAAGAACACTGAAGCTTTCTTT.

The V call is TRBV7-7, the J call TRBJ2-7; D possibly corresponds to TRBD1 (5 bases). Trimming stripped 7 bases from V and 5 bases from J, with 21 bases between. Per germline, CDR1 SSHAT and CDR2 FNYEAQ (reference sequence). The CDR3 spans 15 residues. This CDR3 reads CASKSLWGRSDEQYF. The CDR3 DNA reads as TGTGCCAGCAAAAGTCTTTGGGGCAGGTCAGACGAGCAGTACTTC.

This chain uses TRBV11-3 with TRBJ1-5, with D maybe TRBD1 (6 bases). V lost 1 base and J 0 bases, leaving 7 bases between the germline ends. The CDR3 consists of 15 residues. Germline loops: CDR1 SGHNT, CDR2 YENEEA. CDR3 sequence reads: CASSLGGHSNQPQHF. As DNA, the CDR3 is TGTGCCAGCAGCTTAGGGGGGCATAGCAATCAGCCCCAGCATTTT.

This clone was seen once. V is TRBV5-1 and J is TRBJ1-6; tentative D call: TRBD1 (5 bases). Germline V gene sequence: CDR1 SGHRS, CDR2 YFSETQ. This CDR3 is built from 17 residues. The ends were cut back, 0 bases at V and 10 bases at J, with 20 bases in the middle. CDR3 loop: CASSLEGPLDKGSPLHF. CDR3 bases: TGCGCCAGCAGCTTGGAGGGACCGCTCGACAAGGGATCACCCCTCCACTTT.

This clone was detected once. The chain recombines TRBV7-9 with TRBJ2-5, with 8 bases that match TRBD2. Germline loops: CDR1 SEHNR, CDR2 FQNEAQ (reference sequence). V lost 2 bases, J lost 2 bases, and 10 bases stayed unmatched. The CDR3 loop spans 17 amino acids. The DNA for the CDR3 is TGTGCCAGCAGCTTATCTAGCGGGTCTCCCCGTCAAGAGACCCAGTACTTC. Translating it yields CASSLSSGSPRQETQYF.

This rearrangement joins TRBV30 to TRBJ1-5; 12 positions match TRBD1. This CDR3 region has 18 residues. V shed 1 base, J shed 0 bases, and the junction held 7 bases outside the gene matches. CDR1 is GTSNPN and CDR2 is SVGIG in the germline V gene (reference sequence). The CDR3 loop is CAWSAGQGAVYSNQPQHF. As DNA, the CDR3 is TGTGCCTGGAGTGCGGGACAGGGGGCCGTTTATAGCAATCAGCCCCAGCATTTT.

CDR3 nucleotides: TGCGCCAGCAGCCTAGCAGGGAAGCAGTTCTTC. This gives the protein CASSLAGKQFF. The chain is built from TRBV23-1 and TRBJ2-1; D possibly uses TRBD1 or TRBD2 (5 bases each). TRBV23-1 falls under the ORF class, with uncertain function. This CDR3 has 11 amino acids. Trimming cost V 6 bases and J 11 bases, with 11 bases left between them.

V is TRBV5-6 and J is TRBJ2-1; no clear D. Trimming took off 4 bases at V and 6 bases at J, with 11 bases between the two ends. This CDR3 has 13 amino acids. The V gene's germline CDR1 is SGHDT and CDR2 YYEEEE. Here the CDR3 reads CASSRTTLNEQFF. The CDR3 DNA follows: TGTGCCAGCAGCCGTACTACTCTCAATGAGCAGTTCTTC.

The V and J genes are TRBV9 and TRBJ2-7; TRBD2 is a possible D gene (5 bases). Germline V gene sequence: CDR1 SGDLS, CDR2 YYNGEE. The CDR3 totals 17 residues. Trimming took 3 bases from V and 3 from J, leaving 22 bases between them. CDR3 nucleotide sequence: TGTGCCAGCAGCGCAGCCCTTGGGCTGACTACTGGCTACGAGCAGTACTTC. It encodes CASSAALGLTTGYEQYF.

The genes are TRBV6-5 and TRBJ2-1; tentative D call: TRBD2 (6 bases). The germline V and J ends were trimmed by 10 bases and 0 bases, with 13 bases remaining between them. Germline CDR1 MNHEY, CDR2 SVGAGI. The CDR3 is 14 residues long. This chain's CDR3 is CATTSSRSYNEQFF. The CDR3 region has the DNA TGTGCCACCACTAGCTCCCGCTCCTACAATGAGCAGTTCTTC.

V usage is TRBV24-1 and J usage is TRBJ2-1; 8 nucleotides align to TRBD1. The length of the CDR3 is 16 residues. Germline V gene data show CDR1 as KGHDR and CDR2 as SFDVKD. The ends lost 7 bases at V and 6 bases at J; junction bases unmatched: 13. The DNA for the CDR3 is TGTGCCACCAGCCTCACAGGACAGGGATCGTCCAATGAGCAGTTCTTC. Translating it yields CATSLTGQGSSNEQFF.

This clone was seen once. The rearrangement uses TRBV25-1 and TRBJ1-2; tentatively, D is TRBD1 (5 bases). This CDR3 has 14 residues. Germline V gene data show CDR1 as MGHDK and CDR2 as SYGVNS. The V end lost 7 bases, the J end lost 11 bases, and 23 bases lay between the germline ends. The CDR3 nucleotides are TGTGCCAGCACCCGAACCACCGGGACCCTAGAGTACACCTTC. This sequence encodes CASTRTTGTLEYTF.

Comment on this clone: An end of the junction does not agree with germline; a read error may underlie this. This chain uses TRBV6-5 with TRBJ2-3, with D tentatively TRBD1 (6 bases). The CDR3 has 11 residues. Germline V CDR1 and CDR2: MNHEY, SVGAGI. CDR3 protein: CASSRQDRQYF. In DNA, the CDR3 is TGTGCCAGCAGTCGACAGGATAGGCAGTATTTT.

The chain links TRBV27 to TRBJ1-6; D unclear. Trimming took 2 bases from V and 9 from J, leaving 8 bases between them. Germline-derived CDR1 and CDR2 are MNHEY and SMNVEV (reference sequence). The CDR3 has 13 residues. CDR3 in amino acids: CASSLIRFSPLHF. The CDR3 DNA sequence: TGTGCCAGCAGTTTAATTCGGTTTTCACCCCTCCACTTT.

The V and J genes are TRBV6-1 and TRBJ1-2; TRBD1 agrees at 8 bases. Germline loops: CDR1 MNHNS, CDR2 SASEGT. Trimming took 3 bases from V and 0 from J; bases not matched to a gene: 6. The CDR3 covers 16 residues. In nucleotides, the CDR3 is TGTGCCAGCAGTGACCCAGGGGGCTCAGCTAACTATGGCTACACCTTC. It specifies CASSDPGGSANYGYTF.

The V and J genes are TRBV11-3 and TRBJ2-1; 10 bases line up with TRBD2. CDR1 is SGHNT and CDR2 is YENEEA in the germline V gene. The CDR3 is 15 amino acids. V trimming: 2 bases; J trimming: 8 bases; junction bases outside the gene matches: 6. The CDR3 loop reads CASSLRLAGVYEQFF. Here the CDR3 DNA reads TGTGCCAGCAGCTTACGTCTAGCGGGGGTGTATGAGCAGTTCTTC.

The chain is built from TRBV29-1 and TRBJ2-7; D is ambiguous. This CDR3 has 13 amino acids. The germline V gene has CDR1 SQVTM and CDR2 ANQGSEA. The V end lost 4 bases, the J end lost 0 bases, and 10 bases lay between the germline ends. CDR3 region: CSVAGLDSYEQYF. Written as DNA, the CDR3 is TGCAGCGTTGCGGGCCTGGACTCCTACGAGCAGTACTTC.